The following is a T cell receptor (beta chain) sequence with its context. Its antigen is not known. Whole blood supplied total RNA, and T cells were not sorted. CDR1 and CDR2 from the germline V gene are DFQATT and SNEGSKA (reference sequence). This CDR3 region has 15 residues. This sample was included in a study of monozygotic twins with inflammatory bowel disease. Study-wide results and caveats: Those with IBD had lower TCRbeta diversity (inverse Simpson) than their healthy co-twins did. Twin pairs that were concordant did not differ from discordant pairs in repertoire similarity, possibly from limited power.

cDNA encoding TCRalpha and TCRbeta underwent two nested PCRs of about 15 and 9 cycles, each of which was followed by bead purification. TCRdb reanalyzed the 5' RACE reads, giving one entry per CDR3 protein sequence and no DNA. This table holds 350,000 to 500,000 distinct CDR3 sequences. The specimen was blood. The chain uses TRBV20-1 and TRBJ2-1. The receptor was derived from a human donor with ulcerative colitis or Crohn's disease, or a healthy co-twin of an affected twin (not recorded which). The CDR3 is CSARGDRLGYNEQFF.